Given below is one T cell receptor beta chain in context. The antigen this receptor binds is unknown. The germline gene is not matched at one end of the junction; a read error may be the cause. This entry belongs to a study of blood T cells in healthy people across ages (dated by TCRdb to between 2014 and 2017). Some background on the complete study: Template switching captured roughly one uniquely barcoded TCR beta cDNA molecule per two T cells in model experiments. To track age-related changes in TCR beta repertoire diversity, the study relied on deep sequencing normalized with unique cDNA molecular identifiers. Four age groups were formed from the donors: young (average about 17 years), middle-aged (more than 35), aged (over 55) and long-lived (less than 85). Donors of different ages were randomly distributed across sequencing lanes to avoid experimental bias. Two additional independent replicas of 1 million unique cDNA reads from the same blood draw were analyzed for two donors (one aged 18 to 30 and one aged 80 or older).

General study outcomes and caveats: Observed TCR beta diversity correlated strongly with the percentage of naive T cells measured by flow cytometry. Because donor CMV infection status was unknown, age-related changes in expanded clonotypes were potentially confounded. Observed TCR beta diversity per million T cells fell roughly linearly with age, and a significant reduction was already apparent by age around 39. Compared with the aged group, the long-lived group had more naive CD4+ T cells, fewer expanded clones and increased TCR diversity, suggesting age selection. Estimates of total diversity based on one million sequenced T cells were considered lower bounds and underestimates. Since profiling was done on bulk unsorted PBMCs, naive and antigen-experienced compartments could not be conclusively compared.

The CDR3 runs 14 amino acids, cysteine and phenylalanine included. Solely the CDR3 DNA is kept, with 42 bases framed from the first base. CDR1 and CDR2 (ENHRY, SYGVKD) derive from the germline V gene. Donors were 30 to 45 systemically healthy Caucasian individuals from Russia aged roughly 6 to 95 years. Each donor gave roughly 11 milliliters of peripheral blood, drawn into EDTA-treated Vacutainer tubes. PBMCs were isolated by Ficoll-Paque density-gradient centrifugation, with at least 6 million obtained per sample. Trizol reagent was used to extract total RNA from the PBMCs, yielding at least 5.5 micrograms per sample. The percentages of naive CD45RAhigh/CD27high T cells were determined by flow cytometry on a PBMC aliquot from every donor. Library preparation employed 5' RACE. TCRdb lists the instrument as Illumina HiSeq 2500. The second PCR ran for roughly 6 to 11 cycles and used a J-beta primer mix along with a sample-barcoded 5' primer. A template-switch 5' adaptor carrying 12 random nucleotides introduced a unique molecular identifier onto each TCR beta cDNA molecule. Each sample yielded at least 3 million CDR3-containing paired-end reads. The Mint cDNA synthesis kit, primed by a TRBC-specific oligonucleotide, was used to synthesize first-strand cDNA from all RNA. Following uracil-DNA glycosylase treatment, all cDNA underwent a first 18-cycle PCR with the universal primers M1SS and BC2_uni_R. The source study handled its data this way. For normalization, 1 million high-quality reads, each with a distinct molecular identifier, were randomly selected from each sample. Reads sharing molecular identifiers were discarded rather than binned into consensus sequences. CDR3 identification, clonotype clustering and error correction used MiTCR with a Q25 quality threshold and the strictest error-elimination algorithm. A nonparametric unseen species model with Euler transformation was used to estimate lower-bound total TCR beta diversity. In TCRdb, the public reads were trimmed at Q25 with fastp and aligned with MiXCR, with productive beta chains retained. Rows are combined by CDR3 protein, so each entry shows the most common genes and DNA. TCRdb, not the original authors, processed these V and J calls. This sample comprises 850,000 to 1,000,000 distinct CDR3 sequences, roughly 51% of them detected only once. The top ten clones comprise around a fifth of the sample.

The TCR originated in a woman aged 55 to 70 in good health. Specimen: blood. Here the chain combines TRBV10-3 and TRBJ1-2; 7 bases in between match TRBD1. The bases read TGTACCATCAGCGAGGGACAGAGAAACTATGGCTACACCTTC. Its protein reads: CTISEGQRNYGYTF.